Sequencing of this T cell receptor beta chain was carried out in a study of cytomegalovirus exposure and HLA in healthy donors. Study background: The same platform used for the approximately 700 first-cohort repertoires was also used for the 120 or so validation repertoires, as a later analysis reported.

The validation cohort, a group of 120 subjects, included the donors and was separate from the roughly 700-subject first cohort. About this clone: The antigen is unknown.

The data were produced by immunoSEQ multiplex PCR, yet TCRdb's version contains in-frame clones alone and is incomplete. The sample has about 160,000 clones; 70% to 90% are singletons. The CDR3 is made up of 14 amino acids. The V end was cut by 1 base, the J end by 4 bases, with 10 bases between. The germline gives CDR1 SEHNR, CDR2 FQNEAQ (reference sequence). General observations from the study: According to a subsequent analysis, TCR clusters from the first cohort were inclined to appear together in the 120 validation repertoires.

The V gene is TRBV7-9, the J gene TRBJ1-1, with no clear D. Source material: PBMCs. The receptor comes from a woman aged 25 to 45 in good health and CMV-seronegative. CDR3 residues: CASSLGLGGTEAFF. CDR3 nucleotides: TGTGCCAGCAGCTTAGGATTGGGAGGCACTGAAGCTTTCTTT.